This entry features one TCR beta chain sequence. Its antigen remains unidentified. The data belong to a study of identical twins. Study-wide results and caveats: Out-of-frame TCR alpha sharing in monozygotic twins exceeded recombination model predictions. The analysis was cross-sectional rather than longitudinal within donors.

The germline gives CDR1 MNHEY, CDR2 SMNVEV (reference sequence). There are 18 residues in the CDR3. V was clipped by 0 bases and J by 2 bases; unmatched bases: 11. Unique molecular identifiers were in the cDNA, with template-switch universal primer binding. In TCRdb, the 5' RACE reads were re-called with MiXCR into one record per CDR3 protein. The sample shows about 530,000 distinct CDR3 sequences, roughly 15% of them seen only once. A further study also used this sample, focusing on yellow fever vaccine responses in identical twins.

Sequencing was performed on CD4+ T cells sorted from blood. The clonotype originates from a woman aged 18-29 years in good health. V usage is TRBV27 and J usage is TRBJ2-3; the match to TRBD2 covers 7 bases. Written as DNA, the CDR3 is TGTGCCAGCAGTTTATCGGGTCGGGCTAGCGGCTACACAGATACGCAGTATTTT. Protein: CASSLSGRASGYTDTQYF.